The clone carrying this TCR beta chain is judged medium-sized (0.01 to 0.1%). CDR1 SGHDN and CDR2 FVKESK come from the germline V gene. Trimming took 3 bases from V and 7 from J, leaving 10 bases between them. The CDR3 runs to 13 residues. Naive CD8 cells lacked CD45RO, underwent positive selection for CCR7 and left out terminally differentiated effector memory CD45RA+ cells. The data belong to a study of shared clonotypes between healthy human individuals. The data were produced by immunoSEQ multiplex PCR, yet TCRdb's version contains in-frame clones alone and is incomplete. The sample holds under 600,000 clones, 95% to 98% seen once.

This TCR derives from a man under 40 in good health. The chain joins TRBV14 to TRBJ1-5; D may be TRBD1 (5 bases). The sequencing input was naive CD8+ T cells sorted from blood. The CDR3 sequence is CASSHSGLQPQHF. CDR3 DNA: TGTGCCAGCAGCCATTCAGGGTTGCAGCCCCAGCATTTT.